This TCR beta chain was identified during a study of response to subunit inactivated influenza vaccine. Whole-study results and caveats: The authors offered the suggestion that each seasonal influenza vaccination recruits few new T cells.

TCRdb independently ran MiXCR on the RT-PCR reads; one entry per CDR3 protein. The table records roughly 650,000 distinct CDR3 sequences, around a sixth of them present only once. Per germline, CDR1 SGHRS and CDR2 YFSETQ. V lost 3 bases and J lost 2, with 11 bases in between. There are 14 residues in the CDR3. This clonotype was picked up a small number of times. Its antigen is as yet unknown. Sequences were derived from PBMCs from blood, sampled about 13 days after vaccination. The chain uses TRBV5-1 and TRBJ1-1; D is perhaps TRBD1 (6 bases). The sequence derives from a man aged 50 to 59 who received an inactivated influenza vaccine. DNA for the CDR3: TGCGCCAGCAGCTCAAGGACAGAAAACACTGAAGCTTTCTTT. Encoded protein: CASSSRTENTEAFF.